This T cell receptor beta chain was documented in a study of blood T cells in healthy people across ages. This clonotype was observed at least ten times. A second roughly 6 to 11 cycle PCR used barcoded and J-beta primers. All cDNA molecules were each tagged by a template-switch adaptor with 12 random nucleotides. MiXCR, run by TCRdb on the 5' RACE reads, gives a single entry per CDR3 protein. Counted here are 780,000 or so distinct CDR3 sequences, more than 50% occurring once; the ten biggest clones make up 20% to 30%. V gave up 1 base and J gave up 1 base, with 9 bases separating them. Germline assignment: CDR1 SGHTA and CDR2 FQGNSA. This CDR3 has 15 residues.

The sequence was obtained from a middle-aged man in good health. The sample was blood. The chain couples TRBV7-2 to TRBJ2-3; tentatively, D is TRBD2 (5 bases). The CDR3: CASSLDSGGTDTQYF. The CDR3 bases are TGTGCCAGCAGCTTAGACTCCGGGGGCACAGATACGCAGTATTTT.